Listed here are 18 T cell receptor beta chains from one sample, sequenced in a study of beta chain features in type 1 diabetes. Reverse transcription of all isolated RNA meant that expressed TCRB transcripts were sequenced. Data came from immunoSEQ multiplex PCR; TCRdb stores just in-frame clones and leaves some out. The sample holds about 470,000 clones, approximately 31% seen once. Sequencing used naive CD4+ T cells from blood. All receptors derive from a man aged 18 to 29 in good health.

The chain couples TRBV28 to TRBJ2-7; possibly TRBD1 for D (5 bases). The germline V gene has CDR1 MDHEN and CDR2 SYDVKM. Trimming took off 5 bases at V and 6 bases at J, with 20 bases between the two ends. The CDR3 spans 15 residues. This chain's CDR3 is CASSDQGRLPGEQYF. DNA of the CDR3: TGTGCCAGCAGTGATCAGGGCAGGTTACCTGGCGAGCAGTACTTC.

The rearrangement links TRBV5-1 to TRBJ2-7; D is undetermined. CDR3 length: 13 residues. Trimming removed 0 bases at V and 11 bases at J, with 15 bases between. The germline V gene has CDR1 SGHRS and CDR2 YFSETQ. For the CDR3, the DNA is TGCGCCAGCAGCTTGGAACCGGCCGACCAGGAGTACTTC. This encodes CASSLEPADQEYF.

J is TRBJ2-7 and V is TRBV5-6; no firm D call. The CDR3 contains 15 residues. The ends were cut back, 0 bases at V and 0 bases at J, with 10 bases in the middle. Per the germline V gene, CDR1 is SGHDT and CDR2 is YYEEEE. CDR3 bases: TGTGCCAGCAGCTTGGGACGGCTGAGCTCCTACGAGCAGTACTTC. Protein sequence: CASSLGRLSSYEQYF.

This clone was seen only a few times. The chain is built from TRBV5-1 and TRBJ2-5; D uncertain. The CDR3 runs to 13 residues. Germline CDR1 reads SGHRS; CDR2 reads YFSETQ. Trimming stripped 0 bases from V and 9 bases from J, with 12 bases between. CDR3 nucleotide sequence: TGCGCCAGCAGCTTGGTAGAACACGAGGCCCAGTACTTC. Translated, it gives CASSLVEHEAQYF.

The chain carries TRBV29-1 and TRBJ2-1, with D maybe TRBD2 (6 bases). This CDR3 is built from 13 residues. With 8 bases removed from V and 7 bases from J, the gap between germline ends came to 18 bases. Germline assignment: CDR1 SQVTM and CDR2 ANQGSEA. This CDR3 is CSLVQRRGNEQFF. The DNA of the CDR3 is TGCAGCCTGGTACAGCGGAGGGGTAATGAGCAGTTCTTC.

This chain links TRBV19 with TRBJ2-1; possibly TRBD1 for D (7 bases). There are 14 residues in the CDR3. Trimming stripped 5 bases from V and 8 bases from J, with 16 bases between. Germline V CDR1 and CDR2: LNHDA, SQIVND (reference sequence). The CDR3 region is CASSLRDSLDEQFF. The CDR3 DNA is TGTGCCAGTAGTCTGCGGGACAGCCTGGATGAGCAGTTCTTC.

Comments on this clone: This sample includes further DNA sequences coding for the same CDR3. The chain couples TRBV29-1 to TRBJ1-1; D perhaps matches TRBD1 (6 bases). The CDR3 contains 13 residues. Per the germline V gene, CDR1 is SQVTM and CDR2 is ANQGSEA. V was pared by 4 bases and J by 2 bases, with 11 bases between. CDR3 protein: CSVALGGNTEAFF. In DNA, the CDR3 is TGCAGCGTTGCCCTTGGGGGCAACACTGAAGCTTTCTTT.

This clone came up once. This chain joins TRBV13 and TRBJ1-1, with TRBD1 matching 7 bases. V was pared by 5 bases and J by 3 bases, with 12 bases of the junction left unmatched. The CDR3 length is 16 residues. CDR1 is PRHDT, CDR2 FYEKMQ, per germline (reference sequence). CDR3 DNA sequence: TGTGCCAGCAGCCCAACCCTTGAGGGGGCTTACACTGAAGCTTTCTTT. It yields the protein CASSPTLEGAYTEAFF.

CDR3 residues: CASSPRGYLPYEQYF. The CDR3 bases are TGTGCCAGCTCACCAAGAGGGTACTTACCCTACGAGCAGTACTTC. The chain joins TRBV18 to TRBJ2-7, with D possibly TRBD2 on 5 matching bases. CDR1 and CDR2 from the germline V gene are KGHSH and LQKENI. Between the trimmed V and J ends, which lost 2 bases and 2 bases, there was a span of 13 bases. CDR3 length equals 15 residues.

The chain combines TRBV29-1 with TRBJ2-1, with D uncertain. The CDR3 is 12 residues long. The germline CDR1 and CDR2 sequences are SQVTM and ANQGSEA. The ends were cut back, 7 bases at V and 8 bases at J, with 15 bases in the middle. CDR3 DNA sequence: TGCAGCGCCCCCGGGCCCTGGGATGAGCAGTTCTTC. It translates to CSAPGPWDEQFF.

This chain uses TRBV30 with TRBJ1-5, with D unclear. The germline CDR1 and CDR2 sequences are GTSNPN and SVGIG (reference sequence). This CDR3 has 12 residues. V was cut by 5 bases and J by 5 bases, with 10 bases left in between. Written as DNA, the CDR3 is TGTGCCTGGGCCGGAGCCCATCAGCCCCAGCATTTT. Translating it yields CAWAGAHQPQHF.

This clone was seen a few times. The genes are TRBV5-1 and TRBJ1-2; 8 bases map to TRBD1. This CDR3 has 14 amino acids. In germline, CDR1 is SGHRS, CDR2 YFSETQ. Losses at the gene ends were 4 bases for V and 6 bases for J; bases not matched to a gene: 8. The CDR3: CASSPERTGHGYTF. The CDR3, as DNA: TGCGCCAGCAGCCCGGAACGGACAGGGCATGGCTACACCTTC.

This clone was observed a handful of times. The rearrangement uses TRBV4-1 and TRBJ2-7, with D perhaps TRBD1 (5 bases). V gave up 0 bases and J gave up 4 bases, with 13 bases separating them. From germline, CDR1 is MGHRA and CDR2 YSYEKL. The CDR3 is 15 residues long. CDR3 sequence: CASSQEGTGHYEQYF. CDR3 in DNA: TGCGCCAGCAGCCAAGAGGGAACCGGACATTACGAGCAGTACTTC.

This clone was seen a handful of times. The rearrangement links TRBV29-1 to TRBJ1-4, with TRBD1 matching over 8 bases. V trimming: 7 bases; J trimming: 6 bases; junction bases outside the gene matches: 7. The germline CDR1 and CDR2 sequences are SQVTM and ANQGSEA. The CDR3 consists of 13 residues. CDR3 loop: CSALTGDHEKLFF. Here the CDR3 DNA reads TGCAGCGCTCTGACAGGGGATCATGAAAAACTGTTTTTT. The whole variable domain, remainder taken from reference TRBV29-1 and TRBJ1-4, is SAVISQKPSRDICQRGTSLTIQCQVDSQVTMMFWYRQQPGQSLTLIATANQGSEATYESGFVIDKFPISRPNLTFSTLTVSNMSPEDSSIYLCSALTGDHEKLFFGSGTQLSVL.

V usage is TRBV25-1 and J usage is TRBJ2-1, with 7 nucleotides matching TRBD2. The CDR3 contains 14 residues. CDR1 MGHDK and CDR2 SYGVNS come from the germline V gene. With V trimmed by 1 base and J by 10 bases, 7 bases remained unmatched. The CDR3: CASSESKRDREQFF. The CDR3 DNA sequence: TGTGCCAGCAGTGAATCGAAGCGGGATCGAGAGCAGTTCTTC.

The chain carries TRBV7-9 and TRBJ2-3; TRBD2 agrees at 13 bases. V lost 5 bases, J lost 4 bases, and 3 bases stayed unmatched. The germline V gene encodes CDR1 SEHNR and CDR2 FQNEAQ (reference sequence). The CDR3 is 15 amino acids. The CDR3 DNA reads as TGTGCCAGCAGCCCTGGGACTAGCGGGGCAGATACGCAGTATTTT. Translation gives CASSPGTSGADTQYF.

The sample holds a few counts of this clone. The chain is built from TRBV29-1 and TRBJ1-1; D is unclear. Trimming shortened V by 0 bases and J by 1 base, and 3 bases separated the two germline ends. The CDR3 is 12 amino acids. The germline V gene has CDR1 SQVTM and CDR2 ANQGSEA. The CDR3 DNA sequence: TGCAGCGTTGAAGACGGGAACACTGAAGCTTTCTTT. Translation gives CSVEDGNTEAFF.

The chain employs TRBV28 and TRBJ2-1; the D gene is possibly TRBD2 (5 bases). Germline values: CDR1 MDHEN, CDR2 SYDVKM. The CDR3 is 17 residues long. Trimming shortened V by 5 bases and J by 0 bases, and 17 bases separated the two germline ends. This CDR3 is CASSPREKRSSYNEQFF. In nucleotides, the CDR3 is TGTGCCAGCAGTCCCAGAGAGAAGCGGAGCTCCTACAATGAGCAGTTCTTC.